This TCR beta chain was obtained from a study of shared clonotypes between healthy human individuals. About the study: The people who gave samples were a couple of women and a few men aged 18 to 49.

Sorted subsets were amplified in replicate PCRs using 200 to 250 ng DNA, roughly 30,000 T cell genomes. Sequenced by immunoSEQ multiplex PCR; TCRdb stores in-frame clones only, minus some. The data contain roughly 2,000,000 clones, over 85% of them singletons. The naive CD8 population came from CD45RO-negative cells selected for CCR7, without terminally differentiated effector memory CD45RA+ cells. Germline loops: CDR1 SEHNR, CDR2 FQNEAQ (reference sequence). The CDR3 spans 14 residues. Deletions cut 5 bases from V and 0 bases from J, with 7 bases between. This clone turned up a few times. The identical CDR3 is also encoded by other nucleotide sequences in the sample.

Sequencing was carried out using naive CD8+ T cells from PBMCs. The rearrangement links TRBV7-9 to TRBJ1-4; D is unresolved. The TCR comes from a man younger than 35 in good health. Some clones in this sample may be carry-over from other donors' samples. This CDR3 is CASSRVATNEKLFF. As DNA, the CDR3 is TGTGCCAGCAGCCGAGTTGCAACTAATGAAAAACTGTTTTTT. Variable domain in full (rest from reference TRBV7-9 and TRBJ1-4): DTGVSQNPRHKITKRGQNVTFRCDPISEHNRLYWYRQTLGQGPEFLTYFQNEAQLEKSRLLSDRFSAERPKGSFSTLEIQRTEQGDSAMYLCASSRVATNEKLFFGSGTQLSVL.